One sample yielded the 2 T cell receptor beta chains listed below, sequenced in a study of cytomegalovirus exposure and HLA in healthy donors. It was with 60 Vbeta and 13 Jbeta primers that the PCR ran. Only in-frame clones appear in the TCRdb table, and some are missing; sequencing was by immunoSEQ multiplex PCR. The sample contains about 180,000 clones, over 80% of which appear only once. The sample taken for sequencing was PBMCs. These receptors came from a man in his forties in good health and CMV-seronegative.

This chain links TRBV19 with TRBJ2-1; 10 bases fit TRBD2. The CDR3 consists of 13 residues. V was clipped by 10 bases and J by 8 bases; unmatched bases: 8. The germline gives CDR1 LNHDA, CDR2 SQIVND (reference sequence). CDR3 sequence reads: CATGTSDTYEQFF. CDR3 in DNA: TGTGCCACGGGGACTAGCGACACGTATGAGCAGTTCTTC.

The V gene is TRBV7-9, the J gene TRBJ2-5, with TRBD1 matching 7 bases. V shed 5 bases, J shed 5 bases, and the junction held 11 bases outside the gene matches. The length of the CDR3 is 15 residues. Per germline, CDR1 SEHNR and CDR2 FQNEAQ (reference sequence). The CDR3: CASSLGDSRTETQYF. The CDR3 coding sequence is TGTGCCAGCAGCCTGGGGGACAGCAGGACGGAGACCCAGTACTTC.